The entry that follows covers one TCR beta chain sequence. The germline gives CDR1 SGDLS, CDR2 YYNGEE. V shed 4 bases, J shed 0 bases, and the junction held 6 bases outside the gene matches. There are 15 residues in the CDR3. The data are from a study of T cells in localized non-small cell lung cancer. Clones were sequenced by immunoSEQ multiplex PCR, and TCRdb holds only the in-frame ones, with some missing. The sample holds roughly 50,000 clones; approximately 89% are singletons and the top ten take about 20%. Here the sequenced sample was peripheral blood, taken before any cancer treatment. The sequence came from a man aged 35 to 70 with stage I lung adenocarcinoma. The chain carries TRBV9 and TRBJ2-5; the match to TRBD2 covers 7 bases. CDR3 coding DNA: TGTGCCAGCAGCTCTGGGCGGGAGTACCAAGAGACCCAGTACTTC. It yields the protein CASSSGREYQETQYF.